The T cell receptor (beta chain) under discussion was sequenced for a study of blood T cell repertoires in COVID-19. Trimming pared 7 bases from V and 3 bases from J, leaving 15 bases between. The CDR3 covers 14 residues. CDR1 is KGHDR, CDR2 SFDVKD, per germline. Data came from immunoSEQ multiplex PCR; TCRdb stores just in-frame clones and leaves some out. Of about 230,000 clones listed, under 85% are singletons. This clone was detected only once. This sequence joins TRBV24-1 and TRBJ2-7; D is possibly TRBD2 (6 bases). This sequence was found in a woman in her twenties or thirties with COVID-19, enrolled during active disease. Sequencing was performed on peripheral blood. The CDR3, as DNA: TGTGCCACCAGCCTTTCCGGGAGCGGCTACGAGCAGTACTTC. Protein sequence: CATSLSGSGYEQYF.